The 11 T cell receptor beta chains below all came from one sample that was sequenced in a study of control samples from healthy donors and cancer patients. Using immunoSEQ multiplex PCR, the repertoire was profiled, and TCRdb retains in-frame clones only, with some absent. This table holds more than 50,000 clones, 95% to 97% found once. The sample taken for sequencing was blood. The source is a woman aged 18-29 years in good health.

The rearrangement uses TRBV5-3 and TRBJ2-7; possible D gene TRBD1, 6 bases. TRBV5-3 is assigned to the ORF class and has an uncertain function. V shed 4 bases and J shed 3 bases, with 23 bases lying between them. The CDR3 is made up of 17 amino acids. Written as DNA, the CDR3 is TGTGCCAGAAGCCCCCCCCTTACAGGGCCTCCCTACTACGAGCAGTACTTC. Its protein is CARSPPLTGPPYYEQYF.

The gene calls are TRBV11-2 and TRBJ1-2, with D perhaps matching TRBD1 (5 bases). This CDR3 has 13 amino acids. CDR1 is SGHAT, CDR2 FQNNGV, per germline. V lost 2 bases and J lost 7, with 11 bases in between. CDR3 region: CASSLTAGSGYTF. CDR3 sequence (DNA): TGTGCCAGCAGCTTAACGGCAGGGAGTGGCTACACCTTC.

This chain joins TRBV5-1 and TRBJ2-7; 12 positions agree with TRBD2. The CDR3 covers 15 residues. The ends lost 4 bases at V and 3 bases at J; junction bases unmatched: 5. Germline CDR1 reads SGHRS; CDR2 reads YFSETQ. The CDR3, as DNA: TGCGCCAGCAGCCTTGGACTAGCGGGGAACTACGAGCAGTACTTC. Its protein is CASSLGLAGNYEQYF. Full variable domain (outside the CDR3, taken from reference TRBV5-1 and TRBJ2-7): KAGVTQTPRYLIKTRGQQVTLSCSPISGHRSVSWYQQTPGQGLQFLFEYFSETQRNKGNFPGRFSGRQFSNSRSEMNVSTLELGDSALYLCASSLGLAGNYEQYFGPGTRLTVT.

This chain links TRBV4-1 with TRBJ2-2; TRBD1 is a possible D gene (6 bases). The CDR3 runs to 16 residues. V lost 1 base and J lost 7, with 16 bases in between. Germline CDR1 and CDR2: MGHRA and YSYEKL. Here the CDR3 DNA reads TGCGCCAGCAGCCAAGCAAGAGGGGGAAGGGGCGGGGAGCTGTTTTTT. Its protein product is CASSQARGGRGGELFF.

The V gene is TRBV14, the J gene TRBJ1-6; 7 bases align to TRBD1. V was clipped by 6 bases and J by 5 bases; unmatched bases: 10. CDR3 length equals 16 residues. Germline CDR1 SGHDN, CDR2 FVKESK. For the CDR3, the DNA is TGTGCCAGCAGTCGTTACTTGGGACAGAATAATTCACCCCTCCACTTT. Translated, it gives CASSRYLGQNNSPLHF.

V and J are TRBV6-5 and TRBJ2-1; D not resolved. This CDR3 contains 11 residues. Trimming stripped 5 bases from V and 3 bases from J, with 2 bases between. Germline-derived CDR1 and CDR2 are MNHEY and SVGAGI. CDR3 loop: CASSRYNEQFF. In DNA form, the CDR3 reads TGTGCCAGCAGTCGCTACAATGAGCAGTTCTTC.

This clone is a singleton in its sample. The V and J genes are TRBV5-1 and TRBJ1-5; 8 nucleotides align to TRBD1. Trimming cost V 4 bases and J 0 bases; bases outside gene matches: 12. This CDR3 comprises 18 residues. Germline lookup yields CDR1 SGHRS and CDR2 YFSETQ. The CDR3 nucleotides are TGCGCCAGCAGCCCAGACAGGGGACGGTCCTATAGCAATCAGCCCCAGCATTTT. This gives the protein CASSPDRGRSYSNQPQHF. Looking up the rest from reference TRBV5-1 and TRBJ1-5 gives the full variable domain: KAGVTQTPRYLIKTRGQQVTLSCSPISGHRSVSWYQQTPGQGLQFLFEYFSETQRNKGNFPGRFSGRQFSNSRSEMNVSTLELGDSALYLCASSPDRGRSYSNQPQHFGDGTRLSIL.

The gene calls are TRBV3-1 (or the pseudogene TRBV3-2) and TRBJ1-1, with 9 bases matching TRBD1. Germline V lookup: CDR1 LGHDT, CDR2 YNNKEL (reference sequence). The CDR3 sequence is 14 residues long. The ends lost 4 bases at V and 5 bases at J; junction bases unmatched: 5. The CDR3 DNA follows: TGTGCCAGCAGCCTACAGGGGGCGCGAACTGAAGCTTTCTTT. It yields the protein CASSLQGARTEAFF.

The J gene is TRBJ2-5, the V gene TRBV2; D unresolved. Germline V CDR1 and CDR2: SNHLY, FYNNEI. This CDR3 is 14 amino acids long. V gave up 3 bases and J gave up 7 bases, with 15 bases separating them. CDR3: CASSDGPRVGTQYF. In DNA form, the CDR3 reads TGTGCCAGCAGTGACGGCCCTCGGGTTGGGACCCAGTACTTC.

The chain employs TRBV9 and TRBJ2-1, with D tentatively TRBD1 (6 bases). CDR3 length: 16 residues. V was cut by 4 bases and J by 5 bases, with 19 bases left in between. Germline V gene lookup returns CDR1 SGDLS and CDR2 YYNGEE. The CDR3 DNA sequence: TGTGCCAGCAGCCCACAGGGCCTCGCTTCGAACAATGAGCAGTTCTTC. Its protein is CASSPQGLASNNEQFF.

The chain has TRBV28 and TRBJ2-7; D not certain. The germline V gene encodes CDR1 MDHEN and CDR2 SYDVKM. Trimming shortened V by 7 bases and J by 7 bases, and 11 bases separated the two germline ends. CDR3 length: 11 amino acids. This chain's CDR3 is CASISRGEQYF. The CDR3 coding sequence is TGTGCCAGCATTTCCCGTGGGGAGCAGTACTTC.